This TCR beta chain was sequenced during a study of cytomegalovirus exposure and HLA in healthy donors. Study details: Early released data had tens of millions of unique TCRs, all coming from HLA-typed donors.

This CDR3 has 15 residues. Germline CDR1 and CDR2: SGHVS and FNYEAQ. With 5 bases removed from V and 5 bases from J, the gap between germline ends came to 16 bases. Primers for the PCR totalled 60 Vbeta and 13 Jbeta. Here immunoSEQ multiplex PCR was the method, and the copy in TCRdb shows in-frame clones only, minus some. The sample includes approximately 200,000 clones, about 69% of them seen just once. The V gene is TRBV7-6, the J gene TRBJ2-1; weak D call: TRBD1 (6 bases). The TCR was taken from a man younger than 45 in good health and CMV-seropositive. The sample comprised PBMCs. The CDR3 sequence: CASSPLRTADNEQFF. DNA for the CDR3: TGTGCCAGCAGCCCACTCCGGACAGCGGACAATGAGCAGTTCTTC.